This TCR beta chain emerged from a study of T cells in Graves' hyperthyroidism and ophthalmopathy. The study, taken as a whole, reports: Most clonotypes expanded in thyroid above 0.001 were likewise present in blood. Ophthalmopathy was told apart from stable hyperthyroidism by a 13 V-J model.

Researchers barred patients who had uncontrolled infection, other autoimmune disease, pregnancy or lactation. RNA transcripts were the template for amplifying TCR beta CDR3 regions. HTBI primers were the set used in a first-round RT-PCR of the TCR CDR3. MiXCR, applied by TCRdb to the multiplex PCR reads, yields one record per CDR3 protein. The sample lists 600,000 to 700,000 distinct CDR3 sequences; roughly 14% were seen once. As to this clonotype: Its specificity is unknown.

Sequencing was performed on blood. This clonotype was sampled from a woman between 40 and 55 years old with Graves' ophthalmopathy.

The CDR3 loop is CASSMTGRGSYEQYF. The CDR3, as DNA: TGTGCCAGCAGTATGACAGGGAGAGGCTCCTACGAGCAGTACTTC. This sequence joins TRBV27 and TRBJ2-7; 7 nucleotides agree with TRBD1. Trimming took 5 bases from V and 0 from J; bases not matched to a gene: 7. The CDR3 totals 15 residues. Looked up from germline, CDR1 is MNHEY and CDR2 is SMNVEV (reference sequence).